This T cell receptor (beta chain) was identified in a study of long-term antiretroviral therapy in people with HIV (dated by TCRdb to between 2021 and 2024). With respect to the entire study: The earliest samples were collected roughly a decade before the 2015 WHO recommendation for immediate ART, at a time when ART was usually postponed until CD4 counts fell. Whether ART initiation and durable HIV suppression were associated with changes in peripheral blood TRB repertoire composition and diversity was tested in a retrospective serial study. A total of 192 cryopreserved PBMC samples were contributed to the cohort by 30 adults with confirmed HIV infection, with samples collected serially over a mean of approximately six years (range 1-12). Among the 30 or so participants with HIV, eleven to twelve were female. No cross-contamination during QIAcube processing was seen in test extractions of a monoclonal T-cell line run alongside 30 to 35 polyclonal samples.

Per the germline V gene (reference sequence), SEHNR is the CDR1 and FQNEAQ is the CDR2. The trim is 5 bases for V and 9 bases for J, with a gap of 5 bases between the germline ends. The CDR3 goes from the cysteine to the phenylalanine over 11 residues. The kept DNA is CDR3 alone, 33 bases in frame from the first base. Sequencing of the TRB variable region was done with the immunoSEQ hsTCRB v3.0 assay at survey level resolution. The targeted TRB sequencing depth was roughly 40,000-55,000 T-cell genomes per sample. An Illumina MiSeq with a v3 150-cycle kit was used to sequence the pooled TRB libraries. The study's processing was this. Analysis of repertoires was carried out in R inside a reproducible Nextflow workflow spanning QC, data transformation and analysis. Custom analyses were implemented in LymphoSeq2, an R package for AIRR-Seq data exploration. After excluding a few samples that yielded fewer than 5000 total TRB sequences, approximately 170 HIV repertoires remained for analysis. Among the roughly 190 retained HIV repertoires, around 60 were collected before ART initiation and over 120 were collected after ART initiation. Repertoires were downsampled to 5000 TRB nucleotide sequences, with summary statistics averaged over 100 downsampling iterations. The analysis kept only TRB sequences whose CDR3 regions were at least seven amino acids long. A Shannon entropy-derived clonality score and the Gini coefficient were used to measure diversity. In the repertoire networks, any two of the top 5000 CDR3 amino acid sequences were linked whenever the two sequences differed by an edit distance of one. For TRB CDR3 amino acid sequences, GLIPH2 was used to predict antigen specificity groups and MHC restriction. Known CMV, EBV, HIV or tissue antigen associations were flagged by matching CDR3 amino acid sequences against VDJdb and McPAS-TCR. Pre-ART, post-ART and control groups were compared with Wilcoxon signed-rank tests and Holm-Bonferroni correction. Imported from immuneACCESS, the table was reduced by TCRdb to in-frame sequences with V and J called. These copies leave out some clones; in studies compared against another copy, an unresolved V gene accounts for under half, and the cause of the remainder is not known. V and J calls and clone size are given by that table; D and trimming were obtained from the DNA. The sample has around 37,000 clones on record, around 85% of them singletons. The top ten constitute roughly 4% of the sample.

Notes on this clone: Its antigen remains unidentified. There are no base qualities to consult, and no much larger clone falls within one base.

The paper's findings and limits, for the study overall: No data were available on ART adherence, viral resistance or therapy changes, limiting inferences about post-ART repertoire changes. Because PBMC availability was limited, only the TCR beta chain was sequenced, with no alpha chain pairing. Compared with controls, HIV repertoires had narrower CDR3 length ranges, and the network structure pointed to an antigen-experienced repertoire that shifted only slightly toward naive after ART. The samples span the years 2004 to 2017, and the ART regimens used at that time may not be as effective as current regimens. Because cell numbers in pre-ART samples were limited, unsorted PBMC were profiled instead of sorted CD4+ and CD8+ T cells. Expanded TRB clones identified before ART initiation dominated the repertoire at all time points, although this dominance fluctuated and declined in many PLHIV after ART. ART initiation was associated with a significant increase in TRB diversity, but diversity stayed significantly below transplant donor controls even after long-term ART.

Participants were included only if at least one PBMC sample before ART initiation and at least two post-ART samples were available. Every participant with HIV received treatment in the United States of America. Before DNA extraction, cryopreserved samples of roughly 1-11 million PBMC were thawed and then washed. At the time of the earliest PBMC sample, participants with HIV were aged between roughly 20 and 54 years. PBMC samples from each participant spanned 1-4 timepoints before ART initiation and 2-8 timepoints after ART initiation, with a median of 7 samples. Serial HIV viral load, CD4+ T-cell count, ART history and demographic data were obtained for every participant. Using a Qiagen kit on a QIAcube, genomic DNA was extracted from unsorted PBMC, with samples processed in batches of 12.

This receptor was obtained from a man aged 18 to 35 with HIV. The input for sequencing was unsorted PBMCs, taken about 3.4 years after starting antiretroviral therapy. This receptor chain uses TRBV7-9 and TRBJ1-6, with the D gene call left open. The DNA is as follows: TGTGCCAGCAGCGGACGTTCACCCCTCCACTTT. Its protein product is CASSGRSPLHF. With the rest looked up from the reference TRBV7-9 and TRBJ1-6 genes rather than sequenced, the full variable domain is DTGVSQNPRHKITKRGQNVTFRCDPISEHNRLYWYRQTLGQGPEFLTYFQNEAQLEKSRLLSDRFSAERPKGSFSTLEIQRTEQGDSAMYLCASSGRSPLHFGNGTRLTVT.